Each of the 27 T cell receptor beta chains below was sequenced from the same sample in a study of shared clonotypes between healthy human individuals. Produced via immunoSEQ multiplex PCR; TCRdb's table is partial and in-frame only. This table holds over a million clones, approximately 98.5% found once. Sequencing used naive CD4+ T cells sorted from blood. The subset is: CD45RA+ positively selected. The receptors originated from a man aged 25-45 years in good health.

This clone has a single count. The DNA of the CDR3 is TGCGCCAGCAGCTTGGGCATTCGAGAGACCCAGTACTTC. Its protein product is CASSLGIRETQYF. The V and J genes are TRBV5-1 and TRBJ2-5; D ambiguous. Trimming took 0 bases from V and 4 from J, leaving 7 bases between them. Germline V gives CDR1 SGHRS, CDR2 YFSETQ. This CDR3 spans 13 amino acids.

The rearrangement links TRBV11-1 to TRBJ2-5; weak D call: TRBD1 (6 bases). The ends were cut back, 4 bases at V and 6 bases at J, with 18 bases in the middle. The germline CDR1 and CDR2 sequences are SGHAT and FQDESV (reference sequence). There are 15 residues in the CDR3. The CDR3 loop reads CASSSTPDRFQTQYF. CDR3 in DNA: TGTGCCAGCAGCTCCACCCCTGACAGGTTTCAGACCCAGTACTTC.

In nucleotides, the CDR3 is TGTGCCAGCAGCTTGGGGTCTAGCCTAGGGGAGACCCAGTACTTC. Its protein product is CASSLGSSLGETQYF. The chain joins TRBV5-6 to TRBJ2-5; D might be TRBD2 (5 bases). From germline, CDR1 is SGHDT and CDR2 YYEEEE. The CDR3 has 15 residues. V was trimmed by 0 bases and J by 5 bases, leaving 14 bases between them.

V usage is TRBV15 and J usage is TRBJ2-3; 9 bases agree with TRBD1. There are 17 residues in the CDR3. V dropped 0 bases and J dropped 3; count of bases not matched to a gene: 7. Germline V gene sequence: CDR1 LNHNV, CDR2 YYDKDF (reference sequence). The CDR3 nucleotides are TGTGCCACCAGCAGAGATCCGACAGGGGGTGTGACAGATACGCAGTATTTT. Residues: CATSRDPTGGVTDTQYF.

V gene TRBV19 combines with J gene TRBJ1-5; tentatively, D is TRBD1 (5 bases). V was trimmed by 10 bases and J by 3 bases, leaving 10 bases between them. The germline V gene has CDR1 LNHDA and CDR2 SQIVND (reference sequence). This CDR3 has 12 residues. The CDR3 region has the DNA TGTGCCACCCAGACAGTCAATCAGCCCCAGCATTTT. Its translation: CATQTVNQPQHF.

This chain links TRBV18 with TRBJ1-3; tentatively, D is TRBD1 (5 bases). V was shortened by 6 bases and J by 0 bases, with 12 bases between the two germline ends. CDR3 length: 15 residues. Looked up from germline, CDR1 is KGHSH and CDR2 is LQKENI. CDR3 sequence reads: CASSSPQDSGNTIYF. The CDR3 nucleotides are TGTGCCAGCTCCTCACCACAGGACTCTGGAAACACCATATATTTT.

Remarks on this clone: In the same sample, other DNA sequences code for this CDR3. The genes are TRBV7-2 and TRBJ1-5; D not certain. Trimming removed 4 bases from V and 4 bases from J, with 5 bases in between. Germline CDR1 reads SGHTA; CDR2 reads FQGNSA. This CDR3 contains 12 residues. The CDR3 here is CASSSLNQPQHF. The CDR3, as DNA: TGTGCCAGCAGCTCGCTAAATCAGCCCCAGCATTTT.

The V and J genes are TRBV19 and TRBJ2-5; D may match TRBD1 or TRBD2 (5 bases each). Germline lookup yields CDR1 LNHDA and CDR2 SQIVND (reference sequence). The V and J ends lost 6 bases and 6 bases respectively, with 14 bases between them. The CDR3 contains 13 residues. The CDR3 bases are TGTGCCAGTAGCCTACGGGACGTCAAGACCCAGTACTTC. This translates into CASSLRDVKTQYF. Combining the CDR3 with reference TRBV19 and TRBJ2-5 gives the whole variable domain DGGITQSPKYLFRKEGQNVTLSCEQNLNHDAMYWYRQDPGQGLRLIYYSQIVNDFQKGDIAEGYSVSREKKESFPLTVTSAQKNPTAFYLCASSLRDVKTQYFGPGTRLLVL.

The chain recombines TRBV5-1 with TRBJ2-5; the match to TRBD2 covers 10 bases. The CDR3 totals 15 residues. Per germline, CDR1 SGHRS and CDR2 YFSETQ. With V trimmed by 6 bases and J by 5 bases, 10 bases remained unmatched. Here the CDR3 reads CASTVSGRAGETQYF. DNA of the CDR3: TGCGCCAGCACCGTAAGCGGGAGGGCAGGGGAGACCCAGTACTTC. The full variable domain, rest sourced from reference TRBV5-1 and TRBJ2-5, is KAGVTQTPRYLIKTRGQQVTLSCSPISGHRSVSWYQQTPGQGLQFLFEYFSETQRNKGNFPGRFSGRQFSNSRSEMNVSTLELGDSALYLCASTVSGRAGETQYFGPGTRLLVL.

The J gene is TRBJ1-4, the V gene TRBV9; D may be TRBD1 (6 bases). V was pared by 0 bases and J by 7 bases, with 16 bases between. Germline loops: CDR1 SGDLS, CDR2 YYNGEE. The length of the CDR3 is 16 residues. The CDR3 spells CASSVEGRGRTEKLFF. CDR3 sequence (DNA): TGTGCCAGCAGCGTAGAGGGGCGGGGGCGCACTGAAAAACTGTTTTTT. The full variable domain, rest sourced from reference TRBV9 and TRBJ1-4, is DSGVTQTPKHLITATGQRVTLRCSPRSGDLSVYWYQQSLDQGLQFLIQYYNGEERAKGNILERFSAQQFPDLHSELNLSSLELGDSALYFCASSVEGRGRTEKLFFGSGTQLSVL.

The chain is built from TRBV19 and TRBJ2-7; 7 nucleotides align to TRBD1. This CDR3 spans 14 amino acids. The trim removed 3 bases at V and 1 base at J, leaving 3 bases unmatched. In germline, CDR1 is LNHDA, CDR2 SQIVND (reference sequence). Here the CDR3 reads CASSIKTGSYEQYF. In DNA form, the CDR3 reads TGTGCCAGTAGTATCAAGACAGGGTCCTACGAGCAGTACTTC.

The chain recombines TRBV5-1 with TRBJ2-1; D ambiguous. CDR3 length: 14 amino acids. CDR1 and CDR2 from the germline V gene are SGHRS and YFSETQ. The ends were cut back, 2 bases at V and 6 bases at J, with 12 bases in the middle. The CDR3 coding sequence is TGCGCCAGCAGCTTCGCGGCTGGGCTCAATGAGCAGTTCTTC. Translation: CASSFAAGLNEQFF.

The rearrangement uses TRBV7-2 and TRBJ2-7, with TRBD2 as a possible D gene (6 bases). The CDR3 contains 18 residues. The V gene lost 3 bases and the J gene lost 2 bases, with 23 bases spanning the gap. The V gene's germline CDR1 is SGHTA and CDR2 FQGNSA. The CDR3 region is CASSLRIRSGRYPYEQYF. CDR3 DNA sequence: TGTGCCAGCAGCTTGAGAATAAGGAGCGGGCGATACCCCTACGAGCAGTACTTC.

To note about this clone: The same CDR3 also results from other DNA sequences found in this sample. This chain connects TRBV7-2 to TRBJ2-5, with 9 bases that match TRBD2. J lost 4 bases, V lost 1 base, and 7 bases had no gene match. The V gene's germline CDR1 is SGHTA and CDR2 FQGNSA. The CDR3 totals 16 residues. CDR3 nucleotide sequence: TGTGCCAGCAGCTTAGGATTGGCGGGAGGGGGAGAGACCCAGTACTTC. The encoded protein is CASSLGLAGGGETQYF.

This rearrangement joins TRBV27 to TRBJ2-5; the D is unclear. From germline, CDR1 is MNHEY and CDR2 SMNVEV (reference sequence). Trimming removed 6 bases at V and 5 bases at J, with 16 bases between. This CDR3 has 14 amino acids. The CDR3 DNA reads TGTGCCAGCAGACCTACTCCCCAGGCGGAGACCCAGTACTTC. It specifies CASRPTPQAETQYF.

The chain employs TRBV5-1 and TRBJ2-1; a possible D gene is TRBD2 (6 bases). Germline assignment: CDR1 SGHRS and CDR2 YFSETQ. This CDR3 has 15 amino acids. The germline V and J ends were trimmed by 4 bases and 9 bases, with 20 bases remaining between them. CDR3 DNA: TGCGCCAGCAGCATTACAGGTGGCTACGGGGGTGAGCAGTTCTTC. The encoded protein is CASSITGGYGGEQFF.

This clone is a singleton in its sample. The chain has TRBV2 and TRBJ1-5, with TRBD1 as a possible D gene (5 bases). Germline values: CDR1 SNHLY, CDR2 FYNNEI. Trimming shortened V by 6 bases and J by 10 bases, and 19 bases separated the two germline ends. The CDR3 runs to 14 residues. The DNA for the CDR3 is TGTGCCAGCAGCCCCGGGGGAGGGTTGTATCCCCAGCATTTT. Residues: CASSPGGGLYPQHF.

The V gene is TRBV10-3, the J gene TRBJ2-3; TRBD2 matches 7 bases. The V gene's germline CDR1 is ENHRY and CDR2 SYGVKD. The CDR3 runs to 15 residues. Trimming removed 3 bases from V and 1 base from J; junction bases left unmatched: 4. The CDR3 loop is CAISEDLAGTDTQYF. The DNA for the CDR3 is TGTGCCATCAGTGAAGATCTAGCGGGCACAGATACGCAGTATTTT.

This chain links TRBV25-1 with TRBJ1-4, with D perhaps TRBD1 (5 bases). This CDR3 contains 15 residues. The germline V and J ends were trimmed by 3 bases and 0 bases, with 8 bases remaining between them. Germline lookup yields CDR1 MGHDK and CDR2 SYGVNS. CDR3 sequence reads: CASSDPGTTNEKLFF. The CDR3 region has the DNA TGTGCCAGCAGTGACCCAGGGACAACTAATGAAAAACTGTTTTTT.

V usage is TRBV30 and J usage is TRBJ1-3; D is possibly TRBD1 (6 bases). The V gene lost 6 bases and the J gene lost 0 bases, with 9 bases spanning the gap. From germline, CDR1 is GTSNPN and CDR2 SVGIG (reference sequence). CDR3 length: 13 amino acids. As DNA, the CDR3 is TGTGCCTGTTACAGGGACTCTGGAAACACCATATATTTT. Protein: CACYRDSGNTIYF.

The chain recombines TRBV6-5 with TRBJ2-3; a possible D gene is TRBD1 (6 bases). The CDR3 is 15 residues long. V lost 4 bases and J lost 0, with 11 bases in between. Germline V CDR1 and CDR2: MNHEY, SVGAGI. CDR3 in amino acids: CASSWTDSSTDTQYF. As DNA, the CDR3 is TGTGCCAGCAGTTGGACAGATAGTAGCACAGATACGCAGTATTTT.

This clone was seen a single time. This chain uses TRBV19 with TRBJ2-1; D is unresolved. Per the germline V gene, CDR1 is LNHDA and CDR2 is SQIVND (reference sequence). This CDR3 has 14 residues. With 4 bases removed from V and 3 bases from J, the gap between germline ends came to 10 bases. In DNA, the CDR3 is TGTGCCAGTAGTACTGCGCCACTCTACAATGAGCAGTTCTTC. As protein: CASSTAPLYNEQFF.

This chain links TRBV6-1 with TRBJ2-7; D tentatively reads TRBD1 or TRBD2 (5 bases each). There are 16 residues in the CDR3. Germline values: CDR1 MNHNS, CDR2 SASEGT. Trimming cost V 1 base and J 4 bases, with 17 bases left between them. This CDR3 is CASSEVWDARFYEQYF. The CDR3 DNA is TGTGCCAGCAGTGAAGTGTGGGACGCTAGATTTTACGAGCAGTACTTC.

Of note for this clone: Other DNA sequences of this sample code for an identical CDR3. The genes are TRBV9 and TRBJ2-1; possible D gene TRBD2, 5 bases. The V gene's germline CDR1 is SGDLS and CDR2 YYNGEE. The V end lost 0 bases, the J end lost 1 base, and 8 bases lay between the germline ends. The CDR3 is 15 amino acids. The CDR3 coding sequence is TGTGCCAGCAGCGTAGAGGGAGTATCCTACAATGAGCAGTTCTTC. This translates into CASSVEGVSYNEQFF.

The V gene is TRBV18, the J gene TRBJ1-1; possible D gene TRBD1, 5 bases. Trimming shortened V by 3 bases and J by 1 base, and 6 bases separated the two germline ends. Germline CDR1 reads KGHSH; CDR2 reads LQKENI. CDR3 length: 13 residues. As DNA, the CDR3 is TGTGCCAGCTCACCGGACAAGAACACTGAAGCTTTCTTT. Translating gives CASSPDKNTEAFF.

This clone was seen only once. The rearrangement uses TRBV29-1 and TRBJ1-1; unclear D gene. In germline, CDR1 is SQVTM, CDR2 ANQGSEA. This CDR3 comprises 13 residues. Trimming cost V 6 bases and J 0 bases, with 11 bases left between them. The CDR3 is CSVIGSLNTEAFF. The DNA of the CDR3 is TGCAGCGTGATCGGCTCGCTGAACACTGAAGCTTTCTTT.

The chain joins TRBV6-1 to TRBJ2-7; 7 bases map to TRBD1. This CDR3 spans 15 amino acids. Germline assignment: CDR1 MNHNS and CDR2 SASEGT. The trim removed 6 bases at V and 0 bases at J, leaving 8 bases unmatched. The CDR3 DNA sequence: TGTGCCAGCAGGCCCACAGGGGAAGGCTCCTACGAGCAGTACTTC. Protein sequence: CASRPTGEGSYEQYF.